This record covers a single T cell receptor (beta chain). As yet, its antigen is unknown. The CDR3 is 14 residues long. The germline V gene encodes CDR1 SGHVS and CDR2 FNYEAQ. Trimming took off 5 bases at V and 1 base at J, with 11 bases between the two ends. This sample's time point: week 11, during vaccination. Doses comprised 300 ug of mutant IDH1 20-mer peptide each, plus topical imiquimod. Profiling relied on immunoSEQ multiplex PCR, and the TCRdb table lists in-frame clones only, not all of them. The data contain roughly 70,000 clones, approximately 88% of them singletons. This sample is part of a study of a mutant IDH1 vaccine in newly diagnosed glioma. Study-level information: First vaccine doses came 4-6 weeks after radiotherapy alone, or with temozolomide cycles. Averaging around 42 years of age, treated patients were roughly 60% male and approximately 40% female.

The clonotype originates from a woman in her fifties or sixties with glioma. The starting material was PBMCs, obtained from a glioma patient whose treatment included an IDH1 peptide vaccine. V is TRBV7-6 and J is TRBJ1-1; D may be TRBD1 (6 bases). CDR3 residues: CASSLGGPNTEAFF. The DNA of the CDR3 is TGTGCCAGCAGCCTTGGGGGGCCGAACACTGAAGCTTTCTTT.